The source of this T cell receptor beta chain is a study of neurological immune-mediated disorders. The CDR3 has 16 residues. The V and J ends lost 4 bases and 5 bases, in that order; junction bases with no gene match: 3. CDR1 and CDR2 (germline): SGHNT, YYREEE (reference sequence). Volunteers attending a blood bank in Maryland, USA, served as healthy controls. Sorted libraries were made with around 1 million CD4+ or CD8+ T cells. Many counts were recorded for this clonotype. Over 200 million TCR-beta sequences from 15-18 subjects came from every sequencing run. One entry per CDR3 protein results from TCRdb running MiXCR on the 5' RACE reads. The table includes about 38,000 distinct CDR3 sequences, 4.8% detected once.

The specimen sequenced was CD4+ T cells from blood. The chain recombines TRBV5-4 with TRBJ2-1, with 16 bases aligning to TRBD2. The receptor comes from a man between 18 and 29 years old in good health. CDR3 DNA: TGTGCCAGCAGCCGGGGACTAGCGGGGGGGAACAATGAGCAGTTCTTC. Its translation: CASSRGLAGGNNEQFF.